Presented here are 24 T cell receptor beta chains from one specimen sequenced in a study of blood T cell repertoires in COVID-19. The assay was immunoSEQ multiplex PCR, and TCRdb's table has in-frame clones only and misses some. The profile shows 46,000 or so clones, approximately 85% of them singletons. The sample consisted of peripheral blood. These receptors all stem from a woman aged 80 or over with COVID-19, enrolled during active disease.

The V and J genes are TRBV3-1 (or the pseudogene TRBV3-2) and TRBJ2-7; 9 bases map to TRBD2. V dropped 3 bases and J dropped 3; count of bases not matched to a gene: 6. From germline, CDR1 is LGHDT and CDR2 YNNKEL (reference sequence). The CDR3 covers 15 residues. CDR3 residues: CASSHGISGGYEQYF. CDR3 nucleotide sequence: TGTGCCAGCAGCCATGGGATTAGCGGGGGCTACGAGCAGTACTTC.

Here the CDR3 reads CASSPMIRAEGPEPQHF. In nucleotides, the CDR3 is TGTGCCAGCTCACCGATGATCAGGGCAGAAGGTCCGGAGCCCCAGCATTTT. The chain carries TRBV18 and TRBJ1-5; TRBD1 might be the D (5 bases). Germline lookup yields CDR1 KGHSH and CDR2 LQKENI. Trimming removed 3 bases from V and 8 bases from J, with 23 bases in between. The CDR3 spans 17 residues.

The chain combines TRBV10-3 with TRBJ2-5; perhaps TRBD1 as D (5 bases). Germline V gene lookup returns CDR1 ENHRY and CDR2 SYGVKD. The CDR3 length is 15 residues. Trimming removed 7 bases from V and 3 bases from J, with 18 bases in between. The DNA of the CDR3 is TGTGCCATCAAAGAAAGGGCAGGGAATGAAGAGACCCAGTACTTC. Translated: CAIKERAGNEETQYF.

The chain links TRBV7-2 to TRBJ2-3, with 7 bases that match TRBD2. The V and J ends lost 0 bases and 3 bases, in that order; junction bases with no gene match: 9. The CDR3 sequence is 17 residues long. Germline V CDR1 and CDR2: SGHTA, FQGNSA. CDR3 amino acids: CASSLALPGGGTDTQYF. In DNA, the CDR3 is TGTGCCAGCAGCTTAGCGCTACCGGGCGGGGGAACAGATACGCAGTATTTT.

Remarks on this clone: One end of the junction varies from germline; a read error may be responsible. The V gene is TRBV11-2, the J gene TRBJ2-1; TRBD2 matches at 13 bases. CDR1 and CDR2 from the germline V gene are SGHAT and FQNNGV. CDR3 size: 18 residues. The CDR3, as DNA: TGTGCCAGCAGCCTAGACCGACTAGCGGGAGGTCTCTACAATGAGCAGTTCTTC. Encoded protein: CASSLDRLAGGLYNEQFF.

V gene TRBV24-1 combines with J gene TRBJ1-5; D call uncertain. The CDR3 is made up of 14 amino acids. V was cut by 5 bases and J by 6 bases, with 13 bases left in between. Germline V gives CDR1 KGHDR, CDR2 SFDVKD. Here the CDR3 DNA reads TGTGCCACCAGTGGGAGAGGCGCCGGTCAGCCCCAGCATTTT. Residues: CATSGRGAGQPQHF.

The chain couples TRBV11-3 to TRBJ2-3, with 14 nucleotides matching TRBD2. The CDR3 runs to 17 residues. V lost 5 bases, J lost 4 bases, and 8 bases stayed unmatched. CDR1 is SGHNT, CDR2 YENEEA, per germline. The CDR3 loop is CASSPGTSGSGADTQYF. CDR3 nucleotides: TGTGCCAGCAGCCCAGGGACTAGCGGGAGCGGGGCAGATACGCAGTATTTT. The complete variable domain, with remaining parts taken from reference TRBV11-3 and TRBJ2-3, reads EAGVVQSPRYKIIEKKQPVAFWCNPISGHNTLYWYLQNLGQGPELLIRYENEEAVDDSQLPKDRFSAERLKGVDSTLKIQPAELGDSAVYLCASSPGTSGSGADTQYFGPGTRLTVL.

This chain links TRBV5-8 with TRBJ2-2; the match to TRBD2 covers 7 bases. V shed 0 bases and J 3 bases; nucleotides not matched to a gene: 8. The CDR3 runs 17 residues. The germline V gene encodes CDR1 SGHTS and CDR2 YDEGEE. Here the CDR3 reads CASSLGWASGYTGELFF. As DNA, the CDR3 is TGTGCCAGCAGCTTGGGGTGGGCTAGCGGATACACCGGGGAGCTGTTTTTT.

The chain combines TRBV5-1 with TRBJ2-7; no clear D. V dropped 1 base and J dropped 2 bases, with 7 bases sitting between them. The CDR3 sequence is 13 residues long. The germline V gene encodes CDR1 SGHRS and CDR2 YFSETQ. The CDR3 region is CASSLNRAYEQYF. CDR3 sequence (DNA): TGCGCCAGCAGCTTGAACAGAGCCTACGAGCAGTACTTC.

This CDR3 reads CASSSGTGIVRGTEAFF. The CDR3 DNA follows: TGTGCCAGCAGTAGTGGGACAGGGATCGTGAGAGGCACTGAAGCTTTCTTT. The rearrangement links TRBV5-4 to TRBJ1-1, with 9 bases matching TRBD1. Germline CDR1 and CDR2: SGHNT and YYREEE (reference sequence). The CDR3 runs to 17 residues. V was clipped by 5 bases and J by 4 bases; unmatched bases: 15.

The genes are TRBV6-2 or TRBV6-3 and TRBJ2-1; D is perhaps TRBD1 (6 bases). Trimming removed 5 bases from V and 0 bases from J, with 11 bases in between. From germline, CDR1 is MNHEY and CDR2 SVGEGT. The CDR3 covers 15 residues. The CDR3 nucleotides read TGTGCCAGCAGTATAGGACAGAGCTCCTACAATGAGCAGTTCTTC. Its protein is CASSIGQSSYNEQFF.

The chain links TRBV27 to TRBJ2-7; a weak D match, TRBD2 (5 bases). V lost 2 bases and J lost 2, with 10 bases in between. The CDR3 is made up of 14 amino acids. Germline CDR1 reads MNHEY; CDR2 reads SMNVEV (reference sequence). CDR3 sequence reads: CASSLGPGTYEQYF. The DNA of the CDR3 is TGTGCCAGCAGTTTAGGCCCGGGAACCTACGAGCAGTACTTC.

The genes are TRBV3-1 (or the pseudogene TRBV3-2) and TRBJ2-3; D call uncertain. This CDR3 region has 17 residues. Germline-derived CDR1 and CDR2 are LGHDT and YNNKEL (reference sequence). V was pared by 1 base and J by 1 base, with 15 bases between. CDR3: CASSQVRSSYGTDTQYF. In DNA form, the CDR3 reads TGTGCCAGCAGCCAAGTTCGGAGCTCATACGGCACAGATACGCAGTATTTT.

The V and J genes are TRBV7-9 and TRBJ2-1, with 7 bases identical to TRBD1. V dropped 2 bases and J dropped 7; count of bases not matched to a gene: 5. Germline V CDR1 and CDR2: SEHNR, FQNEAQ (reference sequence). The CDR3 spans 14 residues. This CDR3 is CASSLYTGENEQFF. Here the CDR3 DNA reads TGTGCCAGCAGCTTATACACAGGGGAGAATGAGCAGTTCTTC.

The gene calls are TRBV6-4 and TRBJ1-4; maybe TRBD1 (5 bases). Trimming stripped 0 bases from V and 7 bases from J, with 9 bases between. This CDR3 is built from 14 residues. Per germline, CDR1 MRHNA and CDR2 SNTAGT. In nucleotides, the CDR3 is TGTGCCAGCAGTGACTCCTGGGGGGGTGAAAAACTGTTTTTT. Encoded protein: CASSDSWGGEKLFF.

The chain combines TRBV28 with TRBJ1-1; perhaps TRBD1 as D (6 bases). The V and J ends lost 11 bases and 0 bases respectively, with 16 bases between them. The CDR3 is 14 residues long. CDR1 is MDHEN and CDR2 is SYDVKM in the germline V gene. CDR3 sequence (DNA): TGTGCCGTCGGCGGGGGCATAATGAACACTGAAGCTTTCTTT. Its protein is CAVGGGIMNTEAFF. Combining the CDR3 with reference TRBV28 and TRBJ1-1 gives the whole variable domain DVKVTQSSRYLVKRTGEKVFLECVQDMDHENMFWYRQDPGLGLRLIYFSYDVKMKEKGDIPEGYSVSREKKERFSLILESASTNQTSMYLCAVGGGIMNTEAFFGQGTRLTVV.

The V call is TRBV25-1, the J call TRBJ1-6; D is possibly TRBD1 (5 bases). Germline CDR1 reads MGHDK; CDR2 reads SYGVNS. The CDR3 extends over 14 amino acids. Trimming removed 5 bases at V and 6 bases at J, with 11 bases between. CDR3 DNA: TGTGCCAGCAGTCCCCAGGGCTTTAATTCACCCCTCCACTTT. This gives the protein CASSPQGFNSPLHF.

This clone was seen a handful of times. The chain joins TRBV7-9 to TRBJ1-6; 9 positions match TRBD1. This CDR3 region has 17 residues. With 5 bases clipped from V and 7 bases from J, the junction kept 12 bases outside the gene matches. Germline assignment: CDR1 SEHNR and CDR2 FQNEAQ (reference sequence). The CDR3 DNA reads as TGTGCCAGCAGCCCCGGACAGGGGCTGGGTGTGAATTCACCCCTCCACTTT. This sequence encodes CASSPGQGLGVNSPLHF.

This chain uses TRBV29-1 with TRBJ2-5; possibly TRBD1 for D (7 bases). Germline values: CDR1 SQVTM, CDR2 ANQGSEA. Trimming cost V 6 bases and J 5 bases, with 16 bases left between them. This CDR3 contains 13 residues. This chain's CDR3 is CSVQGGPRETQYF. The CDR3 DNA is TGCAGCGTCCAGGGGGGCCCCCGGGAGACCCAGTACTTC.

V gene TRBV18 combines with J gene TRBJ1-3, with 9 positions matching TRBD1. The CDR3 covers 18 residues. Germline-derived CDR1 and CDR2 are KGHSH and LQKENI. The ends lost 5 bases at V and 0 bases at J; junction bases unmatched: 11. The CDR3 here is CASSTGTGLRSSGNTIYF. The CDR3 nucleotides are TGTGCCAGCTCAACCGGGACAGGGTTAAGAAGCTCTGGAAACACCATATATTTT.

The chain joins TRBV2 to TRBJ1-1; D gene unclear. From germline, CDR1 is SNHLY and CDR2 FYNNEI. Trimming took off 4 bases at V and 2 bases at J, with 2 bases between the two ends. This CDR3 is built from 11 residues. CDR3 amino acids: CASSVNTEAFF. The CDR3 DNA follows: TGTGCCAGCAGTGTAAACACTGAAGCTTTCTTT.

The rearrangement links TRBV19 to TRBJ2-1; 7 bases fit TRBD2. This CDR3 region has 16 residues. Germline CDR1 reads LNHDA; CDR2 reads SQIVND (reference sequence). The V and J ends lost 4 bases and 7 bases, in that order; junction bases with no gene match: 13. The CDR3 coding sequence is TGTGCCAGTAGTAATTTTGGGGGGAGGGTGGTAAATGAGCAGTTCTTC. The encoded protein is CASSNFGGRVVNEQFF.

V usage is TRBV18 and J usage is TRBJ2-2; 15 nucleotides match TRBD2. The V gene end was trimmed by 2 bases and the J gene end by 3 bases; junction bases not matched to a gene: 7. CDR1 and CDR2 (germline): KGHSH, LQKENI. The CDR3 loop spans 19 amino acids. The CDR3 DNA follows: TGTGCCAGCTCACCAATCGGACTAGCGGGAGGGACATACACCGGGGAGCTGTTTTTT. Translation: CASSPIGLAGGTYTGELFF.

The rearrangement joins TRBV7-9 to TRBJ2-2; D remains unclear. Trimming cost V 1 base and J 0 bases, with 6 bases left between them. This CDR3 has 15 residues. CDR1 is SEHNR, CDR2 FQNEAQ, per germline (reference sequence). Here the CDR3 reads CASSLGDANTGELFF. DNA for the CDR3: TGTGCCAGCAGCTTAGGCGATGCGAACACCGGGGAGCTGTTTTTT.